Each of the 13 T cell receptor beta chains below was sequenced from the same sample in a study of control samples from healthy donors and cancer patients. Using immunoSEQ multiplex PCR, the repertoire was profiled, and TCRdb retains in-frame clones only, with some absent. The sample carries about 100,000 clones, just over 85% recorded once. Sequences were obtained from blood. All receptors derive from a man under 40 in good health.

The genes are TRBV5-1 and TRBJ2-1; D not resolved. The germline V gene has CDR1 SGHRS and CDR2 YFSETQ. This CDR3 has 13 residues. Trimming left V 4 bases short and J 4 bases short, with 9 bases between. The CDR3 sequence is CASSADLYNEQFF. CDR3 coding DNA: TGCGCCAGCAGCGCAGACTTATACAATGAGCAGTTCTTC.

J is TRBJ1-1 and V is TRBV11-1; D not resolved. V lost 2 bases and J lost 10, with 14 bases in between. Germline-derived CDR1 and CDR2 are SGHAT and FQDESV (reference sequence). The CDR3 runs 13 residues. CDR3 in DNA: TGTGCCAGCAGCTTAAATACTCGGGCGGGAGCTTTCTTT. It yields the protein CASSLNTRAGAFF.

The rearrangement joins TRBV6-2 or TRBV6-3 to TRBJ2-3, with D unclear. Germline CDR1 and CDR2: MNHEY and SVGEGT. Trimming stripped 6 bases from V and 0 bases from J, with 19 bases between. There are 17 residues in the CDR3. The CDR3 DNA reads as TGTGCCAGCAGCCCTATAATGGCGGATACTAGCACAGATACGCAGTATTTT. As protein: CASSPIMADTSTDTQYF.

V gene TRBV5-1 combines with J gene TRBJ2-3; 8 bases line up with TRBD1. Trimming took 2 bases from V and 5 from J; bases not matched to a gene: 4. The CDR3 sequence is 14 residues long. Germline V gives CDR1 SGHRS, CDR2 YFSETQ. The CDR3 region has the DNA TGCGCCAGCAGCTTTACAGGGGGTATAGATACGCAGTATTTT. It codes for CASSFTGGIDTQYF.

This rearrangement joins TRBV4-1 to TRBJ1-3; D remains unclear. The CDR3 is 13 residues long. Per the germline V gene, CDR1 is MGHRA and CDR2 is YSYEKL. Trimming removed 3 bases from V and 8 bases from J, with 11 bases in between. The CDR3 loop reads CASSHVGLDTIYF. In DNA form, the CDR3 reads TGCGCCAGCAGCCATGTGGGGTTAGACACCATATATTTT.

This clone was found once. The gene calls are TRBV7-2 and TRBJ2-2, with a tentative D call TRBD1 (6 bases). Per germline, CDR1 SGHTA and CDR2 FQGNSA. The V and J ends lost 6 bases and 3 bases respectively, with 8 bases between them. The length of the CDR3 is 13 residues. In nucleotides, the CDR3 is TGTGCCAGCAGGCGGACAGACACCGGGGAGCTGTTTTTT. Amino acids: CASRRTDTGELFF.

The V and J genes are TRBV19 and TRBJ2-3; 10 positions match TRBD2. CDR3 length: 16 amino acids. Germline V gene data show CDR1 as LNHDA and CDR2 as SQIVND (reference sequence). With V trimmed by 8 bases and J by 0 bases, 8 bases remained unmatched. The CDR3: CASVPGTSASTDTQYF. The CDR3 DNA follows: TGTGCCAGTGTCCCCGGGACTAGCGCTAGCACAGATACGCAGTATTTT.

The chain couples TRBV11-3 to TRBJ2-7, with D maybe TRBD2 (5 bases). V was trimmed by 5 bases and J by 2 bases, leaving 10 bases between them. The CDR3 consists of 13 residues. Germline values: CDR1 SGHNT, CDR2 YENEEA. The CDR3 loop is CASSEEAAYEQYF. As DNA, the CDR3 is TGTGCCAGCAGCGAGGAGGCCGCCTACGAGCAGTACTTC.

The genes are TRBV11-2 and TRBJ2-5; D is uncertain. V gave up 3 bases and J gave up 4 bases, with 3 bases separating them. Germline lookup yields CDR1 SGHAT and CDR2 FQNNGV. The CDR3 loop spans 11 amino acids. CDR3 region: CASSFGETQYF. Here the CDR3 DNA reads TGTGCCAGCAGCTTCGGAGAGACCCAGTACTTC.

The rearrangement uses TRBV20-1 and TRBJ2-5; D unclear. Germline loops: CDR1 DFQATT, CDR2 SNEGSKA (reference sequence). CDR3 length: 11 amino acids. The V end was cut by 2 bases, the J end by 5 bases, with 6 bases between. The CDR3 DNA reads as TGCAGTGCTAGACCTGGGGAGACCCAGTACTTC. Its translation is CSARPGETQYF.

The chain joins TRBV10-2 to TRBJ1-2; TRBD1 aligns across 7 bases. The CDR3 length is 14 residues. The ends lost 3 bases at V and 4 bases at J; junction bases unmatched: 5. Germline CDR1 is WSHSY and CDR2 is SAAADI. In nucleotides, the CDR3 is TGCGCCAGCAGTGATCATGGACAGGCCTATGGCTACACCTTC. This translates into CASSDHGQAYGYTF.

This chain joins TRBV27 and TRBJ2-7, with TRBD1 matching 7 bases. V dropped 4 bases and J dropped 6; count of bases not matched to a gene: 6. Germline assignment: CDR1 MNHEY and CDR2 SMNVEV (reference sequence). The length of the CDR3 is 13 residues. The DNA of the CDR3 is TGTGCCAGCAGTTATAACAGGGGCGGCGAGCAGTACTTC. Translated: CASSYNRGGEQYF.

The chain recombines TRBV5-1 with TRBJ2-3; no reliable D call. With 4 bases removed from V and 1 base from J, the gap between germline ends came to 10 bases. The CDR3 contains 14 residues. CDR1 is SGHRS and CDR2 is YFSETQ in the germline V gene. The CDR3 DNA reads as TGCGCCAGCAGCCTACGGACCCGCACAGATACGCAGTATTTT. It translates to CASSLRTRTDTQYF.